The sequence of this T cell receptor (beta chain) was determined in a study of blood T cell repertoires in COVID-19. Study-wide background: Both acute and convalescent COVID-19 samples were obtained from the United States, Italy and Spain. Sample material is recorded as cDNA or gDNA derived from T cells, B-cell-depleted T cells, or PBMCs.

Clones were sequenced by immunoSEQ multiplex PCR, and TCRdb holds only the in-frame ones, with some missing. Seen here are 25,000 to 30,000 clones, around 88% observed once, and the top ten hold roughly 15%. This CDR3 comprises 12 residues. Germline lookup yields CDR1 LNHDA and CDR2 SQIVND (reference sequence). Trimming at V came to 8 bases and at J to 7 bases, leaving 7 bases not matched to a gene. V usage is TRBV19 and J usage is TRBJ2-7; 8 bases line up with TRBD2. The receptor was isolated from a human donor in a cohort sampled during active COVID-19. The sequenced sample was peripheral blood. CDR3 amino acids: CASATRGGEQYF. In DNA form, the CDR3 reads TGTGCCAGTGCAACCCGGGGGGGAGAGCAGTACTTC.